A selection of T cell receptor beta chains follows, all from one sample in a study of OX40 agonist ivuxolimab in advanced cancers. TCRdb's copy holds only in-frame clones and misses some; the assay was immunoSEQ multiplex PCR. The data hold approximately 70,000 clones, with around 83% observed a single time. Here the sequenced sample was CD4+ or CD8+ T cells sorted from blood, taken in a trial of the OX40 agonist ivuxolimab. The receptors come from an adult with an advanced solid tumor such as melanoma, head and neck, liver or kidney cancer. Both conserved end residues are part of each CDR3. The order of the fields is D gene, V gene, clone size, J gene, CDR3 DNA, CDR3 protein. D genes are given only for firm matches. A clone size is listed for some rows: how often the clone was seen (once, few, many), or a class if it is expanded.

d_call: -
v_call: TRBV14
clone_size: -
j_call: TRBJ2-7
cdr3_nt: TGTGCCAGCAGCCAAGTTTTCAGCTACGAGCAGTACTTC
cdr3_aa: CASSQVFSYEQYF

d_call: -
v_call: TRBV11-1
clone_size: -
j_call: TRBJ2-5
cdr3_nt: TGTGCCAGCAGCTTAGGTTTAGGAACCGGGCAAGAGACCCAGTACTTC
cdr3_aa: CASSLGLGTGQETQYF

d_call: TRBD1
v_call: TRBV28
clone_size: -
j_call: TRBJ2-6
cdr3_nt: TGTGCCAGCAGTATGATGGGACAGGGGGGTGGGGCCAACGTCCTGACTTTC
cdr3_aa: CASSMMGQGGGANVLTF

d_call: -
v_call: TRBV5-1
clone_size: -
j_call: TRBJ2-7
cdr3_nt: TGCGCCAGCAGCTTGACGACGGAGATCTACGAGCAGTACTTC
cdr3_aa: CASSLTTEIYEQYF

d_call: -
v_call: TRBV7-3
clone_size: -
j_call: TRBJ2-3
cdr3_nt: TGTGCCAGCAGCTTAAACTGGGGAGCGGATACGCAGTATTTT
cdr3_aa: CASSLNWGADTQYF

d_call: -
v_call: TRBV5-1
clone_size: once
j_call: TRBJ2-3
cdr3_nt: TGCGCCAGCAGCTTGGTCCAGGGCGCCTCGACAGATACGCAGTATTTT
cdr3_aa: CASSLVQGASTDTQYF

d_call: TRBD1
v_call: TRBV23-1
clone_size: once
j_call: TRBJ1-2
cdr3_nt: TGCGCCAGCAGTCAATCGAGCCAGGGGACAGGGAGGTTTTCTAACTATGGCTACACCTTC
cdr3_aa: CASSQSSQGTGRFSNYGYTF

d_call: -
v_call: TRBV4-1
clone_size: -
j_call: TRBJ1-6
cdr3_nt: TGCGCCAGCAGCCAAGCCGTGGCAGGGGATAATAATTCACCCCTCCACTTT
cdr3_aa: CASSQAVAGDNNSPLHF

d_call: -
v_call: TRBV7-2
clone_size: -
j_call: TRBJ2-7
cdr3_nt: TGTGCCAGCAGCTTAGTAGGTCGGAGCTACGAGCAGTACTTC
cdr3_aa: CASSLVGRSYEQYF

d_call: -
v_call: TRBV19
clone_size: -
j_call: TRBJ1-5
cdr3_nt: TGTGCCAGTATGCGGGACGGGAGCAATCAGCCCCAGCATTTT
cdr3_aa: CASMRDGSNQPQHF

d_call: -
v_call: TRBV19
clone_size: -
j_call: TRBJ1-1
cdr3_nt: TGTGCCAGTAGTGAAAGAGGGCGGGGGTCGAACACTGAAGCTTTCTTT
cdr3_aa: CASSERGRGSNTEAFF

d_call: TRBD2
v_call: TRBV9
clone_size: -
j_call: TRBJ2-3
cdr3_nt: TGTGCCAGCAGCCCGACTAGCGGCCTTCCAGATACGCAGTATTTT
cdr3_aa: CASSPTSGLPDTQYF

d_call: -
v_call: TRBV21-1
clone_size: -
j_call: TRBJ1-5
cdr3_nt: TGTGCCAGCAGCAAAGACGTCCAGGGGGTATACGATCAGCCCCAGCATTTT
cdr3_aa: CASSKDVQGVYDQPQHF

d_call: -
v_call: TRBV2
clone_size: few
j_call: TRBJ2-2
cdr3_nt: TGTGCCAGCACGCCACAGATATACACCGGGGAGCTGTTTTTT
cdr3_aa: CASTPQIYTGELFF

d_call: -
v_call: TRBV10-2
clone_size: -
j_call: TRBJ2-7
cdr3_nt: TGCGCCAGCAGTGACTCCCACGAGCAGTACTTC
cdr3_aa: CASSDSHEQYF

d_call: TRBD2
v_call: TRBV9
clone_size: once
j_call: TRBJ2-3
cdr3_nt: TGTGCCAGCAGGGGTTACAGGCGGGAGGGTCTCACAGATACGCAGTATTTT
cdr3_aa: CASRGYRREGLTDTQYF

d_call: -
v_call: TRBV28
clone_size: -
j_call: TRBJ1-2
cdr3_nt: TGTGCCAGCAGTTTTGCAGGGCGAGTGGACTATGGCTACACCTTC
cdr3_aa: CASSFAGRVDYGYTF

d_call: TRBD1
v_call: TRBV23-1
clone_size: few
j_call: TRBJ1-3
cdr3_nt: TGCGCCAGCAGCCCCGGGACAGGGGATGGAAACACCATATATTTT
cdr3_aa: CASSPGTGDGNTIYF

d_call: TRBD2
v_call: TRBV6-5
clone_size: -
j_call: TRBJ2-5
cdr3_nt: TGTGCCAGCAGTTCCGCTAGCGGGGGGGCAAGGGAGACCCAGTACTTC
cdr3_aa: CASSSASGGARETQYF

d_call: -
v_call: TRBV5-1
clone_size: -
j_call: TRBJ1-6
cdr3_nt: TGCGCCAGCAGCGGAGGGGTGGGAGCACCCCTCCACTTT
cdr3_aa: CASSGGVGAPLHF

d_call: TRBD1
v_call: TRBV28
clone_size: -
j_call: TRBJ1-1
cdr3_nt: TGTGCCAGCAGTTTAGGTGGACCCAGGGGGCGGCTCACTGAAGCTTTCTTT
cdr3_aa: CASSLGGPRGRLTEAFF

d_call: TRBD2
v_call: TRBV5-4
clone_size: -
j_call: TRBJ2-5
cdr3_nt: TGTGCCAGCAGCTTCCCTAGCGGGGGGCAAGAGACCCAGTACTTC
cdr3_aa: CASSFPSGGQETQYF

d_call: -
v_call: TRBV4-2
clone_size: once
j_call: TRBJ2-5
cdr3_nt: TGTGCCAGCAGCCAAGATAGGGGGTTGGAGGAGACCCAGTACTTC
cdr3_aa: CASSQDRGLEETQYF

d_call: -
v_call: TRBV7-9
clone_size: -
j_call: TRBJ1-2
cdr3_nt: TGTGCCAGCACGGCCGGGGGGCGCGACTATGGCTACACCTTC
cdr3_aa: CASTAGGRDYGYTF

d_call: -
v_call: TRBV6-6
clone_size: -
j_call: TRBJ1-1
cdr3_nt: TGTGCCAGCAGTTACGTCCGCACGAACACTGAAGCTTTCTTT
cdr3_aa: CASSYVRTNTEAFF

d_call: TRBD2
v_call: TRBV30
clone_size: -
j_call: TRBJ2-3
cdr3_nt: TGTGCCTGGCGGGGATATCGGACTAGCGGGGATGGTGCAGATACGCAGTATTTT
cdr3_aa: CAWRGYRTSGDGADTQYF

d_call: -
v_call: TRBV27
clone_size: -
j_call: TRBJ2-2
cdr3_nt: TGTGCCAGCAGTTTGTCCCCACAGGGTACCGGGGAGCTGTTTTTT
cdr3_aa: CASSLSPQGTGELFF

d_call: -
v_call: TRBV2
clone_size: -
j_call: TRBJ2-7
cdr3_nt: TGTGCCAGCGGTGGACAGCTTTTGGGCGAGCAGTACTTC
cdr3_aa: CASGGQLLGEQYF

d_call: -
v_call: TRBV21-1
clone_size: -
j_call: TRBJ2-1
cdr3_nt: TGTGCCAGCAGCAAAGACCCTCCGGGACTAGCGGCGAAATACAATGAGCAGTTCTTC
cdr3_aa: CASSKDPPGLAAKYNEQFF

d_call: -
v_call: TRBV5-4
clone_size: -
j_call: TRBJ1-1
cdr3_nt: TGTGCCAGCAGCATGGACAGGAACACTGAAGCTTTCTTT
cdr3_aa: CASSMDRNTEAFF

d_call: -
v_call: TRBV5-4
clone_size: -
j_call: TRBJ1-1
cdr3_nt: TGTGCCAGCAGCTCGGGTCTGAACACTGAAGCTTTCTTT
cdr3_aa: CASSSGLNTEAFF

d_call: TRBD1
v_call: TRBV25-1
clone_size: -
j_call: TRBJ1-4
cdr3_nt: TGTGCCACCTCGCGTACCGGACAGGGCCGTGAAAAACTGTTTTTT
cdr3_aa: CATSRTGQGREKLFF

d_call: TRBD1
v_call: TRBV7-9
clone_size: -
j_call: TRBJ1-4
cdr3_nt: TGTGCCAGCAGCCGAGGGACAGGGGAAAAACTGTTTTTT
cdr3_aa: CASSRGTGEKLFF

d_call: TRBD1
v_call: TRBV5-1
clone_size: few
j_call: TRBJ1-3
cdr3_nt: TGCGCCAGCAGCGTGGACAGGCATGGAAACACCATATATTTT
cdr3_aa: CASSVDRHGNTIYF

d_call: -
v_call: TRBV19
clone_size: -
j_call: TRBJ2-7
cdr3_nt: TGTGCCAGTAGTAGGGGGCCATTATACGAGCAGTACTTC
cdr3_aa: CASSRGPLYEQYF

d_call: -
v_call: TRBV15
clone_size: -
j_call: TRBJ1-3
cdr3_nt: TGTGCCACCAGGCCGGGACACGCATACTCTGGAAACACCATATATTTT
cdr3_aa: CATRPGHAYSGNTIYF

d_call: TRBD1
v_call: TRBV7-9
clone_size: -
j_call: TRBJ2-2
cdr3_nt: TGTGCCAGCAGCTCCCCAATAAACCCGACAGGGGGTCACACCGGGGAGCTGTTTTTT
cdr3_aa: CASSSPINPTGGHTGELFF

d_call: -
v_call: TRBV7-9
clone_size: -
j_call: TRBJ1-3
cdr3_nt: TGTGCCAGCAGCTGGGGGTCTGGAAACACCATATATTTT
cdr3_aa: CASSWGSGNTIYF

d_call: -
v_call: TRBV6-1
clone_size: few
j_call: TRBJ2-3
cdr3_nt: TGTGCCAGCACTGTGAAAGGGGGAGCGGCAGATACGCAGTATTTT
cdr3_aa: CASTVKGGAADTQYF

d_call: TRBD2
v_call: TRBV18
clone_size: -
j_call: TRBJ2-3
cdr3_nt: TGTGCCAGCTCACCACTCGGGACTAGCGGGAGCACAGATACGCAGTATTTT
cdr3_aa: CASSPLGTSGSTDTQYF

d_call: TRBD1
v_call: TRBV6-1
clone_size: once
j_call: TRBJ1-6
cdr3_nt: TGTGCCTCCGGGAGAGGGGGCGATTCACCCCTCCACTTT
cdr3_aa: CASGRGGDSPLHF

d_call: -
v_call: TRBV6-1
clone_size: -
j_call: TRBJ2-7
cdr3_nt: TGTGCCAGCACCTCCAGACGCGAGCAGTACTTC
cdr3_aa: CASTSRREQYF

d_call: -
v_call: TRBV5-4
clone_size: -
j_call: TRBJ2-5
cdr3_nt: TGTGCCAGCAGCCAGGGACACCAAGAGACCCAGTACTTC
cdr3_aa: CASSQGHQETQYF

d_call: TRBD2
v_call: TRBV15
clone_size: -
j_call: TRBJ2-3
cdr3_nt: TGTGCCACCACCAGACCAGGACTAGCAGAAGATACGCAGTATTTT
cdr3_aa: CATTRPGLAEDTQYF

d_call: -
v_call: TRBV4-1
clone_size: few
j_call: TRBJ2-1
cdr3_nt: TGCGCCAGCACGGACGGGATTAAGCTCGATGAGCAGTTCTTC
cdr3_aa: CASTDGIKLDEQFF

d_call: TRBD2
v_call: TRBV9
clone_size: -
j_call: TRBJ2-1
cdr3_nt: TGTGCCAGCAGCGAGGGACTAGCGGGAGTTAATGAGCAGTTCTTC
cdr3_aa: CASSEGLAGVNEQFF

d_call: -
v_call: TRBV4-1
clone_size: -
j_call: TRBJ1-6
cdr3_nt: TGCGCCAGCAGCCAAGATGGGGCCTTAGGGGGGATTGTTTCACCCCTCCACTTT
cdr3_aa: CASSQDGALGGIVSPLHF